This T cell receptor (beta chain) was recorded in a study of T cell repertoires in cytomegalovirus infection. Study as a whole: It can be stated that public TCR beta signatures indicated CMV infection as well as a matching HLA type.

The study, taken as a whole, reports: Within the response measured ex vivo, HLA-C-restricted CMV-specific TCR beta clonotypes were dominant.

TCRdb independently ran MiXCR on the reads; one entry per CDR3 protein. The sample includes about 360,000 distinct CDR3 sequences, around 18% of them seen just once. The CDR3 extends over 15 amino acids. Germline CDR1 SGHTA, CDR2 FQGNSA. Trimming shortened V by 5 bases and J by 1 base, and 12 bases separated the two germline ends. As to this clonotype: Its antigen is not known.

The material sequenced was PBMCs. The gene calls are TRBV7-2 and TRBJ2-1; a possible D gene is TRBD2 (6 bases). The source of this sequence is a human donor in good health (CMV status not recorded). Some clones in this sample may be carry-over from other donors' samples. CDR3 loop: CASSPFRGSYNEQFF. The CDR3 DNA follows: TGTGCCAGCAGCCCCTTTCGGGGGTCCTACAATGAGCAGTTCTTC.